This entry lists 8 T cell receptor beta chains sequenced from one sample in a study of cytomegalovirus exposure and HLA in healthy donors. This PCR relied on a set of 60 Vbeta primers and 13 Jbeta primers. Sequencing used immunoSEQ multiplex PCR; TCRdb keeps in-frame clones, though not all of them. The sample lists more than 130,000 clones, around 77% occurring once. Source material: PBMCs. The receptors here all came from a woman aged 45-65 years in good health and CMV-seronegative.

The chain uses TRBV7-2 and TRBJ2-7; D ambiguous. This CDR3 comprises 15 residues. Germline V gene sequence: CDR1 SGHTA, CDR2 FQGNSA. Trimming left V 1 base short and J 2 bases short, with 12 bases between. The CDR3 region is CASSLDRVSPYEQYF. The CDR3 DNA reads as TGTGCCAGCAGCTTAGATCGGGTATCACCCTACGAGCAGTACTTC. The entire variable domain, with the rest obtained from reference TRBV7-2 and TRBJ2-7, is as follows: GAGVSQSPSNKVTEKGKDVELRCDPISGHTALYWYRQSLGQGLEFLIYFQGNSAPDKSGLPSDRFSAERTGGSVSTLTIQRTQQEDSAVYLCASSLDRVSPYEQYFGPGTRLTVT.

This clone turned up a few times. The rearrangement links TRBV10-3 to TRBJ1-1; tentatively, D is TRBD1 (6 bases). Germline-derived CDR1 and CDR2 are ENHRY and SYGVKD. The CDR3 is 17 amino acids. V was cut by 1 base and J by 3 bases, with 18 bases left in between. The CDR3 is CAISELMAGERDTEAFF. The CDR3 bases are TGTGCCATCAGTGAGTTAATGGCAGGGGAGAGAGACACTGAAGCTTTCTTT.

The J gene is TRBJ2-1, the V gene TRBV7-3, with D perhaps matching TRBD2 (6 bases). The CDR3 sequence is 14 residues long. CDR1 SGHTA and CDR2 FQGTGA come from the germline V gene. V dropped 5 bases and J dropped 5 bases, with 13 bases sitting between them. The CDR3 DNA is TGTGCCAGCAGCCGACCGGGAGCCGACAATGAGCAGTTCTTC. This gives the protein CASSRPGADNEQFF.

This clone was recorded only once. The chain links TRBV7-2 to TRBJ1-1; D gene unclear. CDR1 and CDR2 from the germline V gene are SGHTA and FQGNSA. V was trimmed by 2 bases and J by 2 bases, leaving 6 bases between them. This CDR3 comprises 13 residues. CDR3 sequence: CASSLIKNTEAFF. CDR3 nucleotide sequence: TGTGCCAGCAGCTTAATCAAAAACACTGAAGCTTTCTTT.

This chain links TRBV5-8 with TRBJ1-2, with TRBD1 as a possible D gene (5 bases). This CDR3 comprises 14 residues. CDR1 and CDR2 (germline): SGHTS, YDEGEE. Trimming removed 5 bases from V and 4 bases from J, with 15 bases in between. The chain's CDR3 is CASRQTDSLYGYTF. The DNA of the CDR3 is TGTGCCAGCAGACAAACTGACAGTCTCTATGGCTACACCTTC.

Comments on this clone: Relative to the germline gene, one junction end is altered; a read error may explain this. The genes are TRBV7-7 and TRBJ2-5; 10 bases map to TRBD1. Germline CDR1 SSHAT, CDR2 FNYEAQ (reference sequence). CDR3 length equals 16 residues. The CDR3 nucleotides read TGTGCTAGCAGCTTTGGGACAGGGGAGGGCTTAGAGACCCAGTACTTC. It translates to CASSFGTGEGLETQYF.

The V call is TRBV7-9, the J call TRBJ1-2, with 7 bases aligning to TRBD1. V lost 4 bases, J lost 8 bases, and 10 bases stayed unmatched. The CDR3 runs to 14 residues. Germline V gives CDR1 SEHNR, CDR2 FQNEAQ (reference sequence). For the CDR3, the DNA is TGTGCCAGCAGCTCGCGGACAGGACAAGGAGGCTACACCTTC. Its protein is CASSSRTGQGGYTF.

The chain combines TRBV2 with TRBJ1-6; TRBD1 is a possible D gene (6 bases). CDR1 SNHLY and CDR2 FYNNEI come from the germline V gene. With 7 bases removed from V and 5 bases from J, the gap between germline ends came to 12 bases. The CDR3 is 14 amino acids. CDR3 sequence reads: CASIKDSHNSPLHF. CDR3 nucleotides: TGTGCCAGCATCAAGGACAGCCATAATTCACCCCTCCACTTT.